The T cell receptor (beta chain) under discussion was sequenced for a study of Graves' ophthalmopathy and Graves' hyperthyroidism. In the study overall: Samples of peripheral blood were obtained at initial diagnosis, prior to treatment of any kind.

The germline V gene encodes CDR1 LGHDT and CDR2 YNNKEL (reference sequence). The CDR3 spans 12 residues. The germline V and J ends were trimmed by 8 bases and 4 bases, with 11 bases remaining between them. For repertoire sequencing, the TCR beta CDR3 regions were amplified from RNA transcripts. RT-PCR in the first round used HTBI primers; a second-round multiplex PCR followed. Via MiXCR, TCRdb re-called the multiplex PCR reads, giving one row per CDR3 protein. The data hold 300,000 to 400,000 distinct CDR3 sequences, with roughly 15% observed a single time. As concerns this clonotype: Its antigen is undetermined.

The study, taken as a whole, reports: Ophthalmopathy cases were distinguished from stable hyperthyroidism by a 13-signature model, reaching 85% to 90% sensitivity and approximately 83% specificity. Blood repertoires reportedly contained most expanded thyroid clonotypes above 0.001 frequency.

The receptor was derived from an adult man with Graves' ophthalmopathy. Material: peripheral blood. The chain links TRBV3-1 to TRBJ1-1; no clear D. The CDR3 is CASLTAGTEAFF. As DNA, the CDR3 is TGTGCCAGCCTGACTGCGGGCACTGAAGCTTTCTTT.